This T cell receptor (beta chain) was documented in a study of blood T cell repertoires in COVID-19. Only in-frame clones appear in the TCRdb table, and some are missing; sequencing was by immunoSEQ multiplex PCR. In the table there are more than 150,000 clones, 75% to 90% of which are singletons. This CDR3 region has 14 residues. Trimming took 8 bases from V and 1 from J; bases not matched to a gene: 6. Per germline, CDR1 MNHEY and CDR2 SVGAGI. Input material: peripheral blood. The TCR was taken from a woman in her sixties or seventies with acute or convalescent COVID-19. The V call is TRBV6-5, the J call TRBJ1-1; 8 nucleotides match TRBD1. DNA for the CDR3: TGTGCCAGCCAAGGACAGGGAAGGAACACTGAAGCTTTCTTT. Its protein product is CASQGQGRNTEAFF.